Listed here are 17 T cell receptor beta chains from one sample, sequenced in a study of blood T cell repertoires in COVID-19. The data were produced by immunoSEQ multiplex PCR, yet TCRdb's version contains in-frame clones alone and is incomplete. Of a few hundred thousand clones in the sample, 86% are singletons; the top ten hold approximately 2%. The material sequenced was peripheral blood. These receptors were collected from a young man with active or convalescent COVID-19.

V usage is TRBV27 and J usage is TRBJ2-3, with D unclear. The CDR3 consists of 16 residues. CDR1 and CDR2 (germline): MNHEY, SMNVEV (reference sequence). V was pared by 2 bases and J by 2 bases, with 14 bases between. CDR3 residues: CASSLISRLHTDTQYF. CDR3 coding DNA: TGTGCCAGCAGTTTAATTAGCCGTTTGCACACAGATACGCAGTATTTT.

The chain recombines TRBV5-5 with TRBJ1-6, with D perhaps matching TRBD1 (6 bases). Trimming took 4 bases from V and 6 from J, leaving 17 bases between them. There are 16 residues in the CDR3. The V gene's germline CDR1 is SGHKS and CDR2 YYEKEE (reference sequence). CDR3 nucleotides: TGTGCCAGCAGCCAGCAACCGGGACACCTTAATTCACCCCTCCACTTT. Its translation is CASSQQPGHLNSPLHF.

The chain recombines TRBV29-1 with TRBJ2-1; D may be TRBD1 (6 bases). Deletions cut 6 bases from V and 2 bases from J, with 14 bases between. There are 14 residues in the CDR3. Per the germline V gene, CDR1 is SQVTM and CDR2 is ANQGSEA. The CDR3 here is CSVANRDPYNEQFF. The CDR3 DNA sequence: TGCAGCGTCGCTAACAGGGACCCCTACAATGAGCAGTTCTTC.

The chain uses TRBV7-2 and TRBJ2-2; D is undetermined. CDR1 is SGHTA, CDR2 FQGNSA, per germline. Trimming took 3 bases from V and 2 from J, leaving 22 bases between them. This CDR3 contains 19 residues. Here the CDR3 reads CASSFAGVSYRANTGELFF. CDR3 nucleotide sequence: TGTGCCAGCAGCTTTGCAGGTGTCAGCTATCGAGCCAACACCGGGGAGCTGTTTTTT.

The chain employs TRBV10-3 and TRBJ2-2; perhaps TRBD1 as D (6 bases). The CDR3 contains 14 residues. Looked up from germline, CDR1 is ENHRY and CDR2 is SYGVKD. The V and J ends lost 3 bases and 7 bases respectively, with 12 bases between them. The CDR3, as DNA: TGTGCCATCAGTGAAGAACCGACAGGCGGGGAGCTGTTTTTT. Translation gives CAISEEPTGGELFF.

The chain links TRBV30 to TRBJ1-6; D may be TRBD1 (5 bases). The germline V gene has CDR1 GTSNPN and CDR2 SVGIG (reference sequence). The ends were cut back, 2 bases at V and 7 bases at J, with 12 bases in the middle. This CDR3 comprises 14 residues. In DNA form, the CDR3 reads TGTGCCTGGAGTACCGGGACTGTCAATTCACCCCTCCACTTT. Protein: CAWSTGTVNSPLHF. Complete variable domain (other parts from reference TRBV30 and TRBJ1-6): SQTIHQWPATLVQPVGSPLSLECTVEGTSNPNLYWYRQAAGRGLQLLFYSVGIGQISSEVPQNLSASRPQDRQFILSSKKLLLSDSGFYLCAWSTGTVNSPLHFGNGTRLTVT.

The genes are TRBV7-8 and TRBJ2-5, with a tentative D call TRBD2 (7 bases). Germline CDR1 is SGHVS and CDR2 is FQNEAQ. V was pared by 4 bases and J by 0 bases, with 12 bases between. The CDR3 covers 15 residues. This chain's CDR3 is CASSSGGQNQETQYF. The CDR3 DNA follows: TGTGCCAGCAGCTCGGGGGGACAAAACCAAGAGACCCAGTACTTC.

This clone has just one count. The genes are TRBV5-8 and TRBJ1-3, with a tentative D call TRBD1 (5 bases). V lost 4 bases and J lost 2, with 7 bases in between. The length of the CDR3 is 13 residues. Per germline, CDR1 SGHTS and CDR2 YDEGEE. CDR3: CASSAGPGNTIYF. CDR3 bases: TGTGCCAGCAGCGCAGGGCCTGGAAACACCATATATTTT.

There are a few counts of this clone. The genes are TRBV12-3 or TRBV12-4 and TRBJ2-7; D may be TRBD1 (5 bases). The germline V and J ends were trimmed by 3 bases and 5 bases, with 11 bases remaining between them. CDR3 length: 13 residues. CDR3 loop: CASSFRVWHEQYF. CDR3 DNA sequence: TGTGCCAGCAGTTTCAGGGTTTGGCACGAGCAGTACTTC.

This chain connects TRBV21-1 to TRBJ1-1; the table calls TRBD1, which could not be checked here. TRBV21-1 is recorded as a pseudogene. The CDR3 contains 16 residues. The CDR3 loop is CASSNKGLGLNTEAFF. As DNA, the CDR3 is TGTGCCAGCAGCAACAAGGGTCTGGGGCTGAACACTGAAGCTTTCTTT.

The chain is built from TRBV7-9 and TRBJ1-5, with 7 positions matching TRBD1. Per the germline V gene, CDR1 is SEHNR and CDR2 is FQNEAQ (reference sequence). J was trimmed by 8 bases and V by 1 base; bases with no gene match: 5. The CDR3 is 14 residues long. The CDR3 coding sequence is TGTGCCAGCAGCTTAGGACAGGGAGAGAAGCCCCAGCATTTT. Amino acid sequence: CASSLGQGEKPQHF.

This chain links TRBV9 with TRBJ1-5; D is undetermined. The CDR3 is 19 residues long. Trimming took off 2 bases at V and 0 bases at J, with 21 bases between the two ends. In germline, CDR1 is SGDLS, CDR2 YYNGEE. In DNA, the CDR3 is TGTGCCAGCAGCGTTGGCGACGCGGAAACCTCATATAGCAATCAGCCCCAGCATTTT. Its translation is CASSVGDAETSYSNQPQHF.

The chain employs TRBV2 and TRBJ2-5; possible D gene TRBD1, 6 bases. The CDR3 is 15 residues long. The germline V gene has CDR1 SNHLY and CDR2 FYNNEI. Trimming cost V 6 bases and J 1 base, with 15 bases left between them. As DNA, the CDR3 is TGTGCCAGCAGGTATCAGGGGTGGGTCCAAGAGACCCAGTACTTC. This gives the protein CASRYQGWVQETQYF.

The chain links TRBV5-5 to TRBJ1-1; tentative D call: TRBD1 (6 bases). Germline V gene sequence: CDR1 SGHKS, CDR2 YYEKEE (reference sequence). This CDR3 is 15 amino acids long. Between the trimmed V and J ends, which lost 0 bases and 1 base, there was a span of 10 bases. In DNA form, the CDR3 reads TGTGCCAGCAGCTTGGTTGGACAGCCGAACACTGAAGCTTTCTTT. Its protein is CASSLVGQPNTEAFF.

The chain uses TRBV4-2 and TRBJ2-2; D is undetermined. The V gene lost 0 bases and the J gene lost 6 bases, with 5 bases spanning the gap. Germline V lookup: CDR1 LGHNA, CDR2 YNFKEQ. The CDR3 is 13 residues long. CDR3 bases: TGTGCCAGCAGCCAAGAGAGATCCGGGGAGCTGTTTTTT. It translates to CASSQERSGELFF.

The chain couples TRBV6-1 to TRBJ2-1, with 11 bases aligning to TRBD1. V lost 2 bases, J lost 7 bases, and 4 bases stayed unmatched. Germline values: CDR1 MNHNS, CDR2 SASEGT. The CDR3 spans 15 residues. DNA of the CDR3: TGTGCCAGCAGTGAACCGGGACAGGGGGAGAATGAGCAGTTCTTC. The encoded protein is CASSEPGQGENEQFF.

This clone was observed a few times. J is TRBJ1-4 and V is TRBV4-3, with 11 bases lining up with TRBD1. J was trimmed by 11 bases and V by 4 bases; bases with no gene match: 12. In germline, CDR1 is LGHNA, CDR2 YSLEER. The CDR3 is 16 residues long. CDR3 loop: CASSLDSGQGAGKLFF. CDR3 sequence (DNA): TGCGCCAGCAGCCTGGACTCCGGACAGGGGGCTGGGAAACTGTTTTTT.